This T cell receptor (beta chain) was documented in a study of technical replicates of blood from several donors. The length of the CDR3 is 15 residues. After removal of 4 bases from V and 4 bases from J, the junction contained 8 bases not matched to a gene. Germline lookup yields CDR1 SGHDT and CDR2 YYEEEE. The repertoire was sequenced with immunoSEQ multiplex PCR; TCRdb's copy has only in-frame clones and lacks some. The sample has 85,000 to 100,000 clones; roughly 95% are singletons. The TCR originated in a human donor in good health. This chain uses TRBV5-6 with TRBJ1-2; TRBD1 matches 9 bases. The sequenced sample was T cells isolated from PBMCs. CDR3 protein: CASSAPGQGSYGYTF. The CDR3 nucleotides read TGTGCCAGCAGCGCTCCGGGACAGGGATCCTATGGCTACACCTTC.